The sequence of this T cell receptor (beta chain) was determined in a study of blood T cell repertoires in COVID-19. For the study at large: T cells, B-cell-depleted T cells, or PBMCs provided the cDNA or gDNA that served as material.

The germline V gene has CDR1 MGHRA and CDR2 YSYEKL. The CDR3 consists of 19 residues. V shed 0 bases and J 0 bases; nucleotides not matched to a gene: 7. Original analysis: Nucleated cell number was recorded as an estimate derived from reference gene primer amplification. The assay was immunoSEQ multiplex PCR, and TCRdb's table has in-frame clones only and misses some. The D gene and trimming were derived from the DNA, and the V and J assignments and clone size from that table. The data show tens of thousands of clones, 75% to 85% seen once. The sequenced sample was peripheral blood. V usage is TRBV4-1 and J usage is TRBJ2-1, with TRBD2 matching over 11 bases. The receptor's source is a human donor in a cohort sampled during active COVID-19. The CDR3 DNA sequence: TGCGCCAGCAGCCAAGAGGGACTAGCGGTCTCGTCCTCCTACAATGAGCAGTTCTTC. Translation: CASSQEGLAVSSSYNEQFF.